One and the same sample provided the 16 T cell receptor beta chains below, sequenced in a study of blood T cell repertoires in COVID-19. This table comes from immunoSEQ multiplex PCR, and its TCRdb copy is limited to in-frame clones, with some not included. The table shows about 76,000 clones, with roughly 89% occurring only once. Sequenced sample: peripheral blood. The receptors here all came from a human donor in a cohort sampled during active COVID-19.

This clone was recorded only once. This chain connects TRBV19 to TRBJ2-7; 11 nucleotides match TRBD1. Germline CDR1 reads LNHDA; CDR2 reads SQIVND (reference sequence). This CDR3 comprises 14 residues. V shed 6 bases and J 0 bases; nucleotides not matched to a gene: 1. The CDR3 is CASRGTGGSYEQYF. In nucleotides, the CDR3 is TGTGCCAGTAGAGGGACAGGGGGCTCCTACGAGCAGTACTTC.

This chain links TRBV7-2 with TRBJ2-7; 8 nucleotides align to TRBD1. V was pared by 5 bases and J by 5 bases, with 11 bases of the junction left unmatched. Germline V gene sequence: CDR1 SGHTA, CDR2 FQGNSA. CDR3 length: 15 amino acids. The CDR3 nucleotides read TGTGCCAGCAGCAACCTCCGGACAGGGCTACACGAGCAGTACTTC. Protein product: CASSNLRTGLHEQYF.

The chain employs TRBV5-1 and TRBJ2-1; 8 bases map to TRBD1. CDR1 and CDR2 (germline): SGHRS, YFSETQ. Trimming at V came to 1 base and at J to 4 bases, leaving 7 bases not matched to a gene. CDR3 size: 16 residues. The CDR3 DNA sequence: TGCGCCAGCAGCTTGTTCCGGACAGGGAATTACAATGAGCAGTTCTTC. Translation: CASSLFRTGNYNEQFF.

The V gene is TRBV19, the J gene TRBJ2-3, with 7 bases identical to TRBD2. V shed 2 bases and J 1 base; nucleotides not matched to a gene: 6. Looked up from germline, CDR1 is LNHDA and CDR2 is SQIVND (reference sequence). CDR3 size: 16 residues. CDR3 protein: CASSIILAGGTDTQYF. The CDR3 nucleotides read TGTGCCAGTAGTATAATTCTCGCGGGGGGCACAGATACGCAGTATTTT.

The chain couples TRBV5-4 to TRBJ2-1; D remains unclear. The CDR3 length is 13 residues. Trimming shortened V by 4 bases and J by 5 bases, and 10 bases separated the two germline ends. CDR1 SGHNT and CDR2 YYREEE come from the germline V gene (reference sequence). The chain's CDR3 is CASSPVQDNEQFF. As DNA, the CDR3 is TGTGCCAGCAGCCCAGTCCAGGACAATGAGCAGTTCTTC.

The genes are TRBV27 and TRBJ1-1, with 7 bases lining up with TRBD1. Losses at the gene ends were 4 bases for V and 3 bases for J; bases not matched to a gene: 5. The CDR3 has 14 residues. Germline CDR1 MNHEY, CDR2 SMNVEV (reference sequence). The CDR3 nucleotides are TGTGCCAGCAGTTCAGGGGGGACAGACACTGAAGCTTTCTTT. As protein: CASSSGGTDTEAFF.

The chain combines TRBV7-9 with TRBJ2-3; no firm D call. There are 16 residues in the CDR3. Germline CDR1 reads SEHNR; CDR2 reads FQNEAQ (reference sequence). The V end was cut by 6 bases, the J end by 0 bases, with 16 bases between. The CDR3 spells CASSRRVWASTDTQYF. The CDR3 DNA follows: TGTGCCAGCAGTCGACGTGTGTGGGCAAGCACAGATACGCAGTATTTT. The variable domain in full, completed from reference TRBV7-9 and TRBJ2-3, reads DTGVSQNPRHKITKRGQNVTFRCDPISEHNRLYWYRQTLGQGPEFLTYFQNEAQLEKSRLLSDRFSAERPKGSFSTLEIQRTEQGDSAMYLCASSRRVWASTDTQYFGPGTRLTVL.

The V gene is TRBV11-2, the J gene TRBJ2-1, with a weak D call TRBD1 (6 bases). Germline loops: CDR1 SGHAT, CDR2 FQNNGV. V gave up 0 bases and J gave up 2 bases, with 11 bases separating them. The CDR3 contains 16 residues. The CDR3, as DNA: TGTGCCAGCAGCTTAGACCGGGACACCACCTACAATGAGCAGTTCTTC. This gives the protein CASSLDRDTTYNEQFF.

The count of this clone is one. This chain connects TRBV7-2 to TRBJ2-2; 7 nucleotides match TRBD1. This CDR3 has 16 amino acids. Trimming took 4 bases from V and 6 from J; bases not matched to a gene: 11. Germline V gene lookup returns CDR1 SGHTA and CDR2 FQGNSA. In DNA, the CDR3 is TGTGCCAGCAGCTACAACCTACAGGGGCACGCCGGGGAGCTGTTTTTT. Amino acid sequence: CASSYNLQGHAGELFF. The variable domain in full, completed from reference TRBV7-2 and TRBJ2-2, reads GAGVSQSPSNKVTEKGKDVELRCDPISGHTALYWYRQSLGQGLEFLIYFQGNSAPDKSGLPSDRFSAERTGGSVSTLTIQRTQQEDSAVYLCASSYNLQGHAGELFFGEGSRLTVL.

The chain carries TRBV12-3 or TRBV12-4 and TRBJ1-2; D perhaps matches TRBD1 (6 bases). Trimming left V 5 bases short and J 4 bases short, with 8 bases between. CDR3 length: 12 amino acids. CDR3 protein: CASSQGFYGYTF. DNA of the CDR3: TGTGCCAGCAGTCAGGGGTTCTATGGCTACACCTTC.

This chain connects TRBV15 to TRBJ1-4; 9 bases are a match to TRBD1. The CDR3 is 15 amino acids. Germline V gene data show CDR1 as LNHNV and CDR2 as YYDKDF (reference sequence). V trimming: 1 base; J trimming: 8 bases; junction bases outside the gene matches: 5. The CDR3 coding sequence is TGTGCCACCAGCAGAGGGGGACAGGGAGGCGAAAAACTGTTTTTT. Translated, it gives CATSRGGQGGEKLFF.

The rearrangement uses TRBV10-1 and TRBJ2-7, with D tentatively TRBD1 (5 bases). Germline V CDR1 and CDR2: WNHNN, SYGVQD (reference sequence). CDR3 length: 14 amino acids. V was trimmed by 0 bases and J by 1 base, leaving 7 bases between them. CDR3 coding DNA: TGCGCCAGCAGTGAGTCGTCAGGGTCCTACGAGCAGTACTTC. Its translation: CASSESSGSYEQYF.

The chain carries TRBV6-5 and TRBJ2-5; 7 bases fit TRBD1. There are 14 residues in the CDR3. Trimming at V came to 10 bases and at J to 4 bases, leaving 12 bases not matched to a gene. CDR1 is MNHEY and CDR2 is SVGAGI in the germline V gene. The CDR3 DNA follows: TGTGCCACCCTAGACAGGGTGTTTTCAGAGACCCAGTACTTC. Its protein product is CATLDRVFSETQYF.

The V call is TRBV20-1, the J call TRBJ1-4; D gene uncertain. V was pared by 6 bases and J by 3 bases, with 5 bases between. CDR1 and CDR2 from the germline V gene are DFQATT and SNEGSKA (reference sequence). This CDR3 is 11 amino acids long. The CDR3 bases are TGCAGTGCCAACTCTAATGAAAAACTGTTTTTT. This sequence encodes CSANSNEKLFF.

The chain recombines TRBV19 with TRBJ1-5; 8 nucleotides match TRBD1. CDR1 and CDR2 from the germline V gene are LNHDA and SQIVND (reference sequence). J was trimmed by 0 bases and V by 5 bases; bases with no gene match: 6. The CDR3 has 16 residues. The CDR3 coding sequence is TGTGCCAGTAGTGCGAACAGGGGGATTAGCAATCAGCCCCAGCATTTT. Its protein product is CASSANRGISNQPQHF.

The gene calls are TRBV12-5 and TRBJ2-5; 7 bases agree with TRBD2. This CDR3 is 15 amino acids long. Germline trimming cut 1 base from V and 4 bases from J; bases unmatched to any gene: 6. Germline V gene data show CDR1 as LGHNT and CDR2 as FRNRAP. The CDR3 region is CASGLATSSGETQYF. The CDR3 region has the DNA TGTGCTAGTGGTTTGGCGACTAGCTCGGGAGAGACCCAGTACTTC.